The 21 T cell receptor beta chains below all came from one sample that was sequenced in a study of cytomegalovirus exposure and HLA in healthy donors. The PCR made use of 60 Vbeta and 13 Jbeta primers. Profiled with immunoSEQ multiplex PCR; TCRdb holds only in-frame clones, not every one. The table records 99,000 or so clones, under 85% of them present only once. Specimen: PBMCs. Receptor source: a man in his late teens or twenties in good health and CMV-seronegative.

In nucleotides, the CDR3 is TGTGCCACCAGCAGAGATGGTCGGGAGGGGGACACAGATACGCAGTATTTT. It translates to CATSRDGREGDTDTQYF. The gene calls are TRBV15 and TRBJ2-3; TRBD2 aligns across 8 bases. V was pared by 0 bases and J by 2 bases, with 7 bases of the junction left unmatched. This CDR3 is 17 amino acids long. Germline V gene sequence: CDR1 LNHNV, CDR2 YYDKDF (reference sequence).

This clone has only a few counts. The chain couples TRBV28 to TRBJ2-7; TRBD1 matches at 10 bases. The CDR3 covers 15 residues. Per germline, CDR1 MDHEN and CDR2 SYDVKM. V lost 5 bases to trimming and J lost 3 bases; unmatched junction nucleotides: 7. CDR3 sequence: CASSTPGQGYYEQYF. The CDR3 nucleotides read TGTGCCAGCAGTACACCGGGACAGGGGTACTACGAGCAGTACTTC.

This clone appeared once. The V gene is TRBV27, the J gene TRBJ2-1, with 11 bases that match TRBD2. The germline CDR1 and CDR2 sequences are MNHEY and SMNVEV (reference sequence). The CDR3 consists of 15 residues. The J segment lost 9 bases and the V segment lost 4 bases, leaving 8 bases of the junction unmatched. CDR3 nucleotides: TGTGCCAGCAGTTCCGTAGCGGGAGGGAAGGGTGAGCAGTTCTTC. Protein: CASSSVAGGKGEQFF.

V is TRBV6-5 and J is TRBJ2-1, with 7 positions matching TRBD2. The CDR3 covers 14 residues. Germline-derived CDR1 and CDR2 are MNHEY and SVGAGI. V dropped 5 bases and J dropped 2; count of bases not matched to a gene: 3. CDR3 amino acids: CASSVAGTYNEQFF. The CDR3 DNA is TGTGCCAGCAGTGTAGCGGGCACCTACAATGAGCAGTTCTTC.

This CDR3 reads CASSPPSGSTDTQYF. The CDR3 DNA sequence: TGTGCCAGCAGCCCACCGAGCGGGAGCACAGATACGCAGTATTTT. The rearrangement links TRBV13 to TRBJ2-3; D may be TRBD2 (6 bases). The germline gives CDR1 PRHDT, CDR2 FYEKMQ (reference sequence). V was shortened by 5 bases and J by 0 bases, with 12 bases between the two germline ends. This CDR3 spans 15 amino acids.

In DNA form, the CDR3 reads TGCGCCAGCAGCTTGGCCCAGGGCCAAGAGACCCAGTACTTC. The encoded protein is CASSLAQGQETQYF. V and J are TRBV5-1 and TRBJ2-5; possible D gene TRBD1, 5 bases. Germline CDR1 reads SGHRS; CDR2 reads YFSETQ. The CDR3 consists of 14 residues. The germline V and J ends were trimmed by 0 bases and 1 base, with 7 bases remaining between them.

V gene TRBV10-3 combines with J gene TRBJ1-2, with TRBD1 identical over 9 bases. This CDR3 has 14 residues. J gave up 5 bases and V 7 bases, and 8 bases lay outside the gene matches. In germline, CDR1 is ENHRY, CDR2 SYGVKD. The CDR3 DNA reads TGTGCCATCACGACCGGGACAGGGATTTATGGCTACACCTTC. Protein: CAITTGTGIYGYTF.

This clone showed up just a few times. J is TRBJ1-1 and V is TRBV28, with TRBD1 as a possible D gene (5 bases). There are 14 residues in the CDR3. CDR1 MDHEN and CDR2 SYDVKM come from the germline V gene. Trimming cost V 6 bases and J 2 bases, with 13 bases left between them. The CDR3: CASSNRQSNTEAFF. CDR3 DNA sequence: TGTGCCAGCAGCAACCGACAGAGCAACACTGAAGCTTTCTTT. The full variable domain, its missing parts supplied by reference TRBV28 and TRBJ1-1, is DVKVTQSSRYLVKRTGEKVFLECVQDMDHENMFWYRQDPGLGLRLIYFSYDVKMKEKGDIPEGYSVSREKKERFSLILESASTNQTSMYLCASSNRQSNTEAFFGQGTRLTVV.

The rearrangement links TRBV25-1 to TRBJ1-2; D gene uncertain. This CDR3 spans 16 amino acids. CDR1 and CDR2 (germline): MGHDK, SYGVNS. Trimming cost V 4 bases and J 4 bases, with 19 bases left between them. The CDR3 here is CASSANVGWEGYGYTF. DNA of the CDR3: TGTGCCAGCAGTGCTAACGTAGGATGGGAGGGCTATGGCTACACCTTC.

J is TRBJ1-1 and V is TRBV4-1; 8 nucleotides agree with TRBD1. Per germline, CDR1 MGHRA and CDR2 YSYEKL. Trimming cost V 2 bases and J 5 bases; bases outside gene matches: 7. There are 15 residues in the CDR3. This chain's CDR3 is CASSQKGQGGTEAFF. In DNA, the CDR3 is TGCGCCAGCAGCCAAAAAGGACAGGGAGGGACTGAAGCTTTCTTT.

The gene calls are TRBV5-6 and TRBJ2-2; TRBD1 agrees at 7 bases. This CDR3 contains 16 residues. V shed 1 base, J shed 4 bases, and the junction held 7 bases outside the gene matches. CDR1 and CDR2 from the germline V gene are SGHDT and YYEEEE. CDR3 region: CASSLSRDRFTGELFF. Here the CDR3 DNA reads TGTGCCAGCAGCTTGTCTAGGGACAGATTCACCGGGGAGCTGTTTTTT.

The V gene is TRBV28, the J gene TRBJ2-7; D perhaps matches TRBD2 (6 bases). CDR1 MDHEN and CDR2 SYDVKM come from the germline V gene. This CDR3 is 16 amino acids long. With 8 bases removed from V and 7 bases from J, the gap between germline ends came to 27 bases. This CDR3 is CASGGVKELGFGEQYF. Written as DNA, the CDR3 is TGTGCCAGCGGCGGGGTGAAGGAATTGGGGTTTGGGGAGCAGTACTTC. Full variable domain (rest looked up from reference TRBV28 and TRBJ2-7): DVKVTQSSRYLVKRTGEKVFLECVQDMDHENMFWYRQDPGLGLRLIYFSYDVKMKEKGDIPEGYSVSREKKERFSLILESASTNQTSMYLCASGGVKELGFGEQYFGPGTRLTVT.

This CDR3 reads CATRKDTGYHEQYF. The CDR3 nucleotides read TGTGCCACCAGGAAAGATACAGGGTACCACGAGCAGTACTTC. This sequence joins TRBV15 and TRBJ2-5; possibly TRBD1 for D (6 bases). Matching the DNA end better, TRBJ2-7 makes the J call doubtful. CDR3 length: 14 amino acids. Per the germline V gene, CDR1 is LNHNV and CDR2 is YYDKDF (reference sequence).

CDR3 region: CASSVGGTRINEQFF. The CDR3, as DNA: TGTGCCAGCAGCGTCGGGGGGACCAGGATAAATGAGCAGTTCTTC. The chain uses TRBV9 and TRBJ2-1; TRBD2 matches at 7 bases. CDR1 SGDLS and CDR2 YYNGEE come from the germline V gene. The CDR3 has 15 amino acids. Trimming removed 2 bases from V and 7 bases from J; junction bases left unmatched: 9.

V is TRBV18 and J is TRBJ1-2, with 9 bases aligning to TRBD1. V was pared by 5 bases and J by 6 bases, with 13 bases of the junction left unmatched. CDR1 is KGHSH and CDR2 is LQKENI in the germline V gene. This CDR3 is built from 16 residues. The CDR3 spells CASSSPGTGYENGYTF. As DNA, the CDR3 is TGTGCCAGCTCATCCCCTGGGACAGGGTATGAAAATGGCTACACCTTC.

The chain uses TRBV25-1 and TRBJ1-3, with a weak D call TRBD1 (6 bases). This CDR3 is built from 14 residues. V was pared by 2 bases and J by 4 bases, with 9 bases between. In germline, CDR1 is MGHDK, CDR2 SYGVNS. Here the CDR3 reads CASSEGQTGNTIYF. DNA for the CDR3: TGTGCCAGCAGTGAAGGACAGACCGGAAACACCATATATTTT.

About this clone: The junction does not match germline at one end; this may be a read error. The rearrangement joins TRBV9 to TRBJ1-4, with TRBD1 matching 8 bases. The CDR3 sequence is 16 residues long. Germline values: CDR1 SGDLS, CDR2 YYNGEE. CDR3 sequence (DNA): TGCGCCAGCAGCGTAGCCCAGGACAGGGTATTGGAAAAACTGTTTTTT. As protein: CASSVAQDRVLEKLFF.

The chain joins TRBV5-4 to TRBJ2-3; 7 bases line up with TRBD2. V lost 4 bases, J lost 2 bases, and 7 bases stayed unmatched. This CDR3 is 15 amino acids long. Germline loops: CDR1 SGHNT, CDR2 YYREEE (reference sequence). CDR3 loop: CASSPTSAPTDTQYF. The CDR3 DNA sequence: TGTGCCAGCAGCCCCACTAGCGCCCCCACAGATACGCAGTATTTT.

The chain is built from TRBV9 and TRBJ2-5; 7 bases agree with TRBD2. CDR3 length: 15 amino acids. Unmatched junction bases numbered 4, after V lost 2 bases and J lost 0 bases. Germline CDR1 reads SGDLS; CDR2 reads YYNGEE. The CDR3 coding sequence is TGTGCCAGCAGCGTTAGCGGGTGGTACCAAGAGACCCAGTACTTC. Its protein product is CASSVSGWYQETQYF.

This rearrangement joins TRBV7-9 to TRBJ1-3; perhaps TRBD1 as D (5 bases). Germline V gene data show CDR1 as SEHNR and CDR2 as FQNEAQ (reference sequence). Trimming removed 1 base at V and 0 bases at J, with 13 bases between. The CDR3 sequence is 17 residues long. This CDR3 reads CASSLEMGPISGNTIYF. DNA of the CDR3: TGTGCCAGCAGCTTAGAGATGGGGCCAATCTCTGGAAACACCATATATTTT. The full variable domain, in which reference TRBV7-9 and TRBJ1-3 provide the parts outside the CDR3, is DTGVSQNPRHKITKRGQNVTFRCDPISEHNRLYWYRQTLGQGPEFLTYFQNEAQLEKSRLLSDRFSAERPKGSFSTLEIQRTEQGDSAMYLCASSLEMGPISGNTIYFGEGSWLTVV.

This clone occurred a few times. The gene calls are TRBV18 and TRBJ1-1, with D tentatively TRBD1 (6 bases). The ends were cut back, 3 bases at V and 5 bases at J, with 22 bases in the middle. The CDR3 has 17 amino acids. Germline CDR1 reads KGHSH; CDR2 reads LQKENI. CDR3 in DNA: TGTGCCAGCTCACCGAGCCTAGACAGGCGCGGGAGTACTGAAGCTTTCTTT. It specifies CASSPSLDRRGSTEAFF.